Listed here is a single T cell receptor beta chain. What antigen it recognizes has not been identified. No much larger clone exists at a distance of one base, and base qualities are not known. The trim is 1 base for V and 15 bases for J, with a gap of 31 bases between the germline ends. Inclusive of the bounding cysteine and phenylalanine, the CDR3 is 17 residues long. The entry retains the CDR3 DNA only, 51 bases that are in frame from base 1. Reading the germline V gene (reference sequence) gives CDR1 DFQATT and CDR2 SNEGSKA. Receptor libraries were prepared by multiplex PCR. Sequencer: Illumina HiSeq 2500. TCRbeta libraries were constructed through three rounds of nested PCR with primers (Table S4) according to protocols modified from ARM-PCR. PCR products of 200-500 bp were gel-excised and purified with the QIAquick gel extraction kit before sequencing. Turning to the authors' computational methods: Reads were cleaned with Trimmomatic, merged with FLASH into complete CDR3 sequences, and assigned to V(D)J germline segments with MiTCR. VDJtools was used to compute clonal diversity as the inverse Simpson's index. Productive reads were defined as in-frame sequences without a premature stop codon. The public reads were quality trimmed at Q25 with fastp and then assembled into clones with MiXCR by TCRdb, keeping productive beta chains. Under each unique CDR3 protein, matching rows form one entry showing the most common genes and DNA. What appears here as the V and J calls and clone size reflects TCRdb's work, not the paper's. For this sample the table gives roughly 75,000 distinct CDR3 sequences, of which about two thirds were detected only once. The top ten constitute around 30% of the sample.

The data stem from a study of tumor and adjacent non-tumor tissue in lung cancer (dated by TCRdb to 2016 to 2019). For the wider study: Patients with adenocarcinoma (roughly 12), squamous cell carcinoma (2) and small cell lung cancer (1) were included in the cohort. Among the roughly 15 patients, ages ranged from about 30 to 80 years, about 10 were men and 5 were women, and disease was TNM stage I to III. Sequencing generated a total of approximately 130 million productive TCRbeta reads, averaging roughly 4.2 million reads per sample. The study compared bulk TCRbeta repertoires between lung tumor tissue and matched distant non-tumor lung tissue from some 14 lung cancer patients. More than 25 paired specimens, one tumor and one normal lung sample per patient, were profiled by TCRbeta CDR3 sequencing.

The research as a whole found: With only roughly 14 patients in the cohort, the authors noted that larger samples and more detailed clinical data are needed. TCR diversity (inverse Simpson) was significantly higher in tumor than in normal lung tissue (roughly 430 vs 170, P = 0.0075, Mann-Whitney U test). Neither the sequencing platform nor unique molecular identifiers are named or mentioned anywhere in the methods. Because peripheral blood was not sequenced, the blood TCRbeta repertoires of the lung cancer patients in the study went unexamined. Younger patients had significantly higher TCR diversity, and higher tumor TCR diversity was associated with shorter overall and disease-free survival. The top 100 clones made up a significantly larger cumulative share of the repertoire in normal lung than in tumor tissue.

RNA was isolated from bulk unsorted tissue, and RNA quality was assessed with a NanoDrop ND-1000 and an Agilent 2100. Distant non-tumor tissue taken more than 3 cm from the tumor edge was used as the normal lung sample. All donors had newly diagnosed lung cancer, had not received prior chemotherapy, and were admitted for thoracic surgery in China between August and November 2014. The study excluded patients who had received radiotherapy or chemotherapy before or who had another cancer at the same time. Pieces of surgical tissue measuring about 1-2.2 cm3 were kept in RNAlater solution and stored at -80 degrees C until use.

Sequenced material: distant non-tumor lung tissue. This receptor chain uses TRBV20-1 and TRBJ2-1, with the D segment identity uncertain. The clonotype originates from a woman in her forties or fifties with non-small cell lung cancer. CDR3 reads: CSARAPTAYSYYNVRFF. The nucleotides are TGCAGTGCTAGAGCCCCCACAGCGTATAGCTACTACAATGTGCGGTTCTTC.